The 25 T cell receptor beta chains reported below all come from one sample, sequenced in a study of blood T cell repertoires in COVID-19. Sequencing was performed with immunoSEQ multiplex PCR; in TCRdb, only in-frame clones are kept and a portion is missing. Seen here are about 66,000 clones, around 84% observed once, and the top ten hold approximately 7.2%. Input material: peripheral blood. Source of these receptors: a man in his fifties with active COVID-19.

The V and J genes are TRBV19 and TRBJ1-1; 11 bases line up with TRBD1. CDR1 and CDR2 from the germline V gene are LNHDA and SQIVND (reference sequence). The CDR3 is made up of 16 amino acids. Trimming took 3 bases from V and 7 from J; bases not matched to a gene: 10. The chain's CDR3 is CASSIGGQGAGGEAFF. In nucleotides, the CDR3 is TGTGCCAGTAGTATTGGCGGACAGGGGGCAGGTGGTGAAGCTTTCTTT.

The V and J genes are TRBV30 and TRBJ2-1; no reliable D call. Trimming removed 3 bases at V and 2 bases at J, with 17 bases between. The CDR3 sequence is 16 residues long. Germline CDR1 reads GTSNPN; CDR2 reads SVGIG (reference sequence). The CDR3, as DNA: TGTGCCTGGAGCGGCCGCGGTGGCTCAACCTACAATGAGCAGTTCTTC. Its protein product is CAWSGRGGSTYNEQFF.

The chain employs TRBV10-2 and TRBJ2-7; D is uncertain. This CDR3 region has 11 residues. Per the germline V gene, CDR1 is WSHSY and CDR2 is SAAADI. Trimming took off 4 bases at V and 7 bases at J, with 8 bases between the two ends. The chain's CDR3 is CASSGNEEQYF. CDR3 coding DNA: TGCGCCAGCAGTGGCAACGAGGAGCAGTACTTC.

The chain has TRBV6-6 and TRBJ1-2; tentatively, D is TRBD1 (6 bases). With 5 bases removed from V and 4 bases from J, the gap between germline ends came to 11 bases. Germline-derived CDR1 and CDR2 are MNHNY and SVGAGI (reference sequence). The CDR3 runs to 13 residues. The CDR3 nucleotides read TGTGCCAGCAGTCTTATGGACAGCTATGGCTACACCTTC. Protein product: CASSLMDSYGYTF.

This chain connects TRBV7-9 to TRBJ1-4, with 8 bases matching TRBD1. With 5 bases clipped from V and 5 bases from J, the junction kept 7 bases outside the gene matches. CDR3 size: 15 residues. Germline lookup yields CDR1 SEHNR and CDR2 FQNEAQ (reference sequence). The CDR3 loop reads CASSPGQGKNEKLFF. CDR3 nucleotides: TGTGCCAGCAGCCCCGGACAGGGAAAAAATGAAAAACTGTTTTTT.

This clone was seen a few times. The CDR3 is CAAVYSGNTIYF. In DNA form, the CDR3 reads TGTGCCGCAGTATATTCAGGAAACACCATATATTTT. V gene TRBV6-5 combines with J gene TRBJ1-3; no definite D call. The CDR3 is made up of 12 amino acids. Germline-derived CDR1 and CDR2 are MNHEY and SVGAGI. V was pared by 11 bases and J by 4 bases, with 12 bases between.

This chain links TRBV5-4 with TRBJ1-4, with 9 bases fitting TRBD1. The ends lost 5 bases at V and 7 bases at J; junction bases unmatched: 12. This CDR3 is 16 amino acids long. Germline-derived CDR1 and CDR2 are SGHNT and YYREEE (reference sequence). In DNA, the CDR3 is TGTGCCAGCAGTTACTTCCCGGGACAGGGAGGTGAAAAACTGTTTTTT. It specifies CASSYFPGQGGEKLFF.

The CDR3 sequence: CATIAGGLLGGTQYF. In DNA, the CDR3 is TGTGCCACCATTGCAGGGGGCCTTTTGGGTGGGACCCAGTACTTC. The chain recombines TRBV15 with TRBJ2-5; 8 nucleotides line up with TRBD1. Trimming took 7 bases from V and 7 from J; bases not matched to a gene: 14. From germline, CDR1 is LNHNV and CDR2 YYDKDF (reference sequence). The CDR3 totals 15 residues. The whole variable domain, remainder taken from reference TRBV15 and TRBJ2-5, is DAMVIQNPRYQVTQFGKPVTLSCSQTLNHNVMYWYQQKSSQAPKLLFHYYDKDFNNEADTPDNFQSRRPNTSFCFLDIRSPGLGDTAMYLCATIAGGLLGGTQYFGPGTRLLVL.

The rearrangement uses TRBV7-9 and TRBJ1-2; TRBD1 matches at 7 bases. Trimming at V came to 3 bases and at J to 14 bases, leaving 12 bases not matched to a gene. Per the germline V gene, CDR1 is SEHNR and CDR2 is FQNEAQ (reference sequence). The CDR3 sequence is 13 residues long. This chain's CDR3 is CASSLRDSLGTTF. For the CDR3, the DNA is TGTGCCAGCAGCTTGCGGGACAGTCTGGGTACGACCTTC.

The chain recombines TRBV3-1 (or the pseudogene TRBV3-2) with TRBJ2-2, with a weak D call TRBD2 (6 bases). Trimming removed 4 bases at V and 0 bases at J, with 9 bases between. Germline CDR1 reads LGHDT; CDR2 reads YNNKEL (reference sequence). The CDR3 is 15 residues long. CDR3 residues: CASSPLATNTGELFF. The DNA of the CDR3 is TGTGCCAGCAGCCCCCTAGCGACGAACACCGGGGAGCTGTTTTTT.

The CDR3 sequence is CASSLNAQGELFF. In DNA, the CDR3 is TGTGCCAGCAGTTTAAACGCTCAGGGGGAGCTGTTTTTT. J is TRBJ2-2 and V is TRBV27; D remains unclear. The germline CDR1 and CDR2 sequences are MNHEY and SMNVEV (reference sequence). CDR3 length: 13 residues. The V and J ends lost 2 bases and 8 bases respectively, with 9 bases between them.

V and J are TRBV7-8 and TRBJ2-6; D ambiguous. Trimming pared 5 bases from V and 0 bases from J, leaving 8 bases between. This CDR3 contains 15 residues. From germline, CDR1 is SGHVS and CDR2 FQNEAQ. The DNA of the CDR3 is TGTGCCAGCAGCCCTCGCGGCTCTGGGGCCAACGTCCTGACTTTC. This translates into CASSPRGSGANVLTF.

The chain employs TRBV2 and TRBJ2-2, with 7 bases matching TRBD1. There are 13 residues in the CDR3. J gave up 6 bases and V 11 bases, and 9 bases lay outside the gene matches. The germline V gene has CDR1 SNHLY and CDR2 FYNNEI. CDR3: CAGSRDRAGELFF. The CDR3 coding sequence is TGTGCCGGGAGCAGAGACAGGGCCGGGGAGCTGTTTTTT. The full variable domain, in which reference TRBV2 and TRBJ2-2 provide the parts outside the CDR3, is EPEVTQTPSHQVTQMGQEVILRCVPISNHLYFYWYRQILGQKVEFLVSFYNNEISEKSEIFDDQFSVERPDGSNFTLKIRSTKLEDSAMYFCAGSRDRAGELFFGEGSRLTVL.

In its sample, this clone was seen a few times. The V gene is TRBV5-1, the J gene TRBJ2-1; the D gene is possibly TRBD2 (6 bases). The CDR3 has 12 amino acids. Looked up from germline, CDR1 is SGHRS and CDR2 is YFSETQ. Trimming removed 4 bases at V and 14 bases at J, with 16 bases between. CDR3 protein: CASSRSGESKFF. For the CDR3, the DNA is TGCGCCAGCAGCCGCTCGGGGGAATCGAAGTTCTTC.

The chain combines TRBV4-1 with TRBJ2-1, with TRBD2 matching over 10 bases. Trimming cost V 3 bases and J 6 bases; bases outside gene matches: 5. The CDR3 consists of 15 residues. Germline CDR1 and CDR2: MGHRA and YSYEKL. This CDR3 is CASSHVAGGGNEQFF. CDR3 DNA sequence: TGCGCCAGCAGCCACGTAGCGGGGGGTGGCAATGAGCAGTTCTTC.

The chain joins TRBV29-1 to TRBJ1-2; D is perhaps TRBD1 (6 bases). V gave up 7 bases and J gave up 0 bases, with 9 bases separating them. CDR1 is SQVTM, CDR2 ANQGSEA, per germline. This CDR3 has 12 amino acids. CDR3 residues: CSAPGANYGYTF. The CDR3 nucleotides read TGCAGCGCTCCAGGGGCTAACTATGGCTACACCTTC.

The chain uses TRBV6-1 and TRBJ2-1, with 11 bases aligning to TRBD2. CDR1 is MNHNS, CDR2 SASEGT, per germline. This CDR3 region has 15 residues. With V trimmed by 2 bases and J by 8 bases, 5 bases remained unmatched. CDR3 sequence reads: CASSELSSGRHEQFF. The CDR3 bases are TGTGCCAGCAGTGAACTCTCTAGCGGGAGGCATGAGCAGTTCTTC.

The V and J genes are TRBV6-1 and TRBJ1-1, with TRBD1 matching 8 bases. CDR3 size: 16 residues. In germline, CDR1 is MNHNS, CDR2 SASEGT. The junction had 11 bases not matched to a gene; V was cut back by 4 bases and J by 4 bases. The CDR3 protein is CASSGYTRGRGTEAFF. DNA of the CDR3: TGTGCCAGCAGTGGGTACACCAGGGGGCGAGGCACTGAAGCTTTCTTT.

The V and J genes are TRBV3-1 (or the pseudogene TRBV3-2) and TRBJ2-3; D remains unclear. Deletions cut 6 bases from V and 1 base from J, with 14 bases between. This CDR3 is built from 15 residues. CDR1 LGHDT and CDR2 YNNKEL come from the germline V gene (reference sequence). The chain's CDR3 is CASSFGYVGTDTQYF. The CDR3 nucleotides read TGTGCCAGCAGTTTCGGTTATGTAGGCACAGATACGCAGTATTTT.

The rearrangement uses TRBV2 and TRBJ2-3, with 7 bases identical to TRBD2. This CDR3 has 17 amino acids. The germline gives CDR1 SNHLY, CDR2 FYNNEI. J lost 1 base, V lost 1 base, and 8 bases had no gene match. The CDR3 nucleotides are TGTGCCAGCAGTGAAGTGTTTTACCTAGCGGGCACAGATACGCAGTATTTT. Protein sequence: CASSEVFYLAGTDTQYF.

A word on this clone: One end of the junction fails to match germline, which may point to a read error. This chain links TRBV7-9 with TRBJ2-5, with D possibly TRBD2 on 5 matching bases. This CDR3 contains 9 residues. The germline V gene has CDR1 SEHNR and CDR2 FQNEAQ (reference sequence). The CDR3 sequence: CASSSTGDF. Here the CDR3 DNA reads TGTGCCAGCAGCTCCACCGGGGACTTC. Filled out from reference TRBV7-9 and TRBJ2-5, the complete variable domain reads DTGVSQNPRHKITKRGQNVTFRCDPISEHNRLYWYRQTLGQGPEFLTYFQNEAQLEKSRLLSDRFSAERPKGSFSTLEIQRTEQGDSAMYLCASSSTGDFGPGTRLLVL.

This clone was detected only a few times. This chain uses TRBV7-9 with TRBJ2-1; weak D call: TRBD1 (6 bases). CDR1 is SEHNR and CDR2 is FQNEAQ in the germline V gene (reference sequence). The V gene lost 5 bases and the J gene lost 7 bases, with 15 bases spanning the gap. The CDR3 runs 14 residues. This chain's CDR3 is CASSARTAQNEQFF. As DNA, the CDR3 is TGTGCCAGCAGCGCCCGGACAGCCCAGAATGAGCAGTTCTTC. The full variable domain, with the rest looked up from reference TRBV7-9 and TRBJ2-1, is DTGVSQNPRHKITKRGQNVTFRCDPISEHNRLYWYRQTLGQGPEFLTYFQNEAQLEKSRLLSDRFSAERPKGSFSTLEIQRTEQGDSAMYLCASSARTAQNEQFFGPGTRLTVL.

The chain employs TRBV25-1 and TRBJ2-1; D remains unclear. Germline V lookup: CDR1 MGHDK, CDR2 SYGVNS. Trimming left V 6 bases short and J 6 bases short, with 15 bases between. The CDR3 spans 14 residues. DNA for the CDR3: TGTGCCAGCAGAGCCACAGACCCCGCCAATGAGCAGTTCTTC. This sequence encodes CASRATDPANEQFF.

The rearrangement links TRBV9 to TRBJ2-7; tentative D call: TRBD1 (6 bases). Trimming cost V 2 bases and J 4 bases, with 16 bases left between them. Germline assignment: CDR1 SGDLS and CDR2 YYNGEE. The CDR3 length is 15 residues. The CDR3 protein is CASSVQPGHEYEQYF. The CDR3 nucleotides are TGTGCCAGCAGCGTCCAACCGGGACACGAGTACGAGCAGTACTTC.

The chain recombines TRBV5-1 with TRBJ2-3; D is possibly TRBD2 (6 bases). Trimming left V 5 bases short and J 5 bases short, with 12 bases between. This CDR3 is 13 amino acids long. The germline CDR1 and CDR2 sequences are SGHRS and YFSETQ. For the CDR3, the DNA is TGCGCCAGCAGTTTTGGAGGGGAAGATACGCAGTATTTT. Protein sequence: CASSFGGEDTQYF. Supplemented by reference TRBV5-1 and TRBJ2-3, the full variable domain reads KAGVTQTPRYLIKTRGQQVTLSCSPISGHRSVSWYQQTPGQGLQFLFEYFSETQRNKGNFPGRFSGRQFSNSRSEMNVSTLELGDSALYLCASSFGGEDTQYFGPGTRLTVL.